Below are 30 T cell receptor beta chains sequenced from a single sample in a study of regulatory T cells in long-lasting Graves disease. TCR beta libraries were built with iRepertoire HTBI primers and Arm-PCR of CDR3 regions. TCRdb called the multiplex PCR reads again in MiXCR, with one record for every CDR3 protein. Of about 660,000 distinct CDR3 sequences in the sample, about 32% were seen once. Time point meaning: persistent/refractory GD, antithyroid drugs over 5 years with positive TRAb. The authors made the TCR library using RNA they extracted from PBMCs. Here the sequenced sample was peripheral blood mononuclear cells (PBMCs), taken when the disease was refractory, from a patient treated with antithyroid drugs. Receptors were obtained from a female donor with Graves disease.

This chain connects TRBV9 to TRBJ1-3; D perhaps matches TRBD1 (5 bases). The V end lost 1 base, the J end lost 2 bases, and 7 bases lay between the germline ends. This CDR3 comprises 14 residues. The germline gives CDR1 SGDLS, CDR2 YYNGEE. The CDR3 loop is CASSVKGAGNTIYF. The CDR3 DNA sequence: TGTGCCAGCAGCGTAAAAGGGGCTGGAAACACCATATATTTT.

This chain links TRBV27 with TRBJ1-5; a possible D gene is TRBD1 (5 bases). Germline CDR1 is MNHEY and CDR2 is SMNVEV (reference sequence). The CDR3 is 15 amino acids. Between the trimmed V and J ends, which lost 5 bases and 2 bases, there was a span of 13 bases. As DNA, the CDR3 is TGTGCCAGCAGTGGCGCCTGGGGGGGCAATCAGCCCCAGCATTTT. Translating gives CASSGAWGGNQPQHF.

Only one count was recorded for this clonotype. A clone one base away is much larger, so this may be a read error. J is TRBJ2-7 and V is TRBV12-3 or TRBV12-4, with TRBD2 matching 7 bases. This CDR3 spans 15 amino acids. CDR3 DNA sequence: TGTGCCGGCAGCCGCCGCGGGGGTTCTTCGTACGAGCAGTACTTC. Residues: CAGSRRGGSSYEQYF.

This clonotype was detected only a few times. The CDR3 spells CSARLAGPSSYEQYF. The CDR3 nucleotides are TGCAGTGCGCGGTTAGCGGGTCCTAGCTCCTACGAGCAGTACTTC. The chain employs TRBV20-1 and TRBJ2-7, with 7 positions matching TRBD2. CDR1 is DFQATT, CDR2 SNEGSKA, per germline (reference sequence). The junction had 11 bases not matched to a gene; V was cut back by 6 bases and J by 0 bases. This CDR3 has 15 amino acids.

This chain joins TRBV19 and TRBJ1-5, with 8 nucleotides matching TRBD1. Germline V gene lookup returns CDR1 LNHDA and CDR2 SQIVND (reference sequence). The CDR3 is 15 residues long. The J segment lost 5 bases and the V segment lost 4 bases, leaving 7 bases of the junction unmatched. The CDR3 nucleotides read TGTGCCAGTAGTAGGGGACAGGTCTCCGATCAGCCCCAGCATTTT. Translation gives CASSRGQVSDQPQHF.

This clonotype has ten or more counts. J is TRBJ2-7 and V is TRBV12-3 or TRBV12-4; D might be TRBD1 (5 bases). V was clipped by 6 bases and J by 1 base, with 16 bases between them. CDR3 size: 15 residues. CDR3 loop: CASRRGPTPSYEQYF. In nucleotides, the CDR3 is TGTGCCAGCAGAAGGGGTCCCACCCCATCCTACGAGCAGTACTTC.

J is TRBJ2-3 and V is TRBV6-1, with unresolved D. V lost 7 bases and J 2 bases, leaving 10 bases between the germline ends. The CDR3 contains 13 residues. Per the germline V gene, CDR1 is MNHNS and CDR2 is SASEGT. In DNA, the CDR3 is TGTGCCAGCACTGGGTTTAACACAGATACGCAGTATTTT. As protein: CASTGFNTDTQYF.

The gene calls are TRBV20-1 and TRBJ2-7; 9 bases are shared with TRBD2. V shed 5 bases, J shed 4 bases, and the junction held 6 bases outside the gene matches. Germline CDR1 reads DFQATT; CDR2 reads SNEGSKA (reference sequence). The CDR3 is 13 amino acids. The CDR3 reads CSACSGSKYEQYF. CDR3 bases: TGCAGTGCTTGTAGCGGGAGCAAGTACGAGCAGTACTTC.

This clonotype came up a few times. The rearrangement joins TRBV20-1 to TRBJ2-7; no firm D call. Trimming stripped 6 bases from V and 0 bases from J, with 15 bases between. CDR1 and CDR2 from the germline V gene are DFQATT and SNEGSKA (reference sequence). CDR3 size: 14 residues. CDR3 amino acids: CSASTPQSSYEQYF. As DNA, the CDR3 is TGCAGTGCGTCTACCCCACAAAGCTCCTACGAGCAGTACTTC.

This clonotype was seen only once. The CDR3 DNA reads TGTGCCAGCAGTTGGACAGGGTCGGGGACTGAAGCTTTCTTT. This sequence encodes CASSWTGSGTEAFF. The rearrangement uses TRBV6-9 and TRBJ1-1; TRBD1 agrees at 8 bases. After removal of 4 bases from V and 5 bases from J, the junction contained 6 bases not matched to a gene. The CDR3 consists of 14 residues. Germline CDR1 and CDR2: MNHGY and SVAAGI.

This clonotype was seen more than once but under ten times. The chain recombines TRBV10-3 with TRBJ1-2; 9 bases align to TRBD1. The germline gives CDR1 ENHRY, CDR2 SYGVKD. J lost 8 bases, V lost 10 bases, and 8 bases had no gene match. CDR3 size: 12 residues. CDR3 in DNA: TGTGCCACCGCACAGGGGGCCAACGGCTACACCTTC. Translation: CATAQGANGYTF.

The chain recombines TRBV7-9 with TRBJ1-2; a possible D gene is TRBD1 (6 bases). Deletions cut 6 bases from V and 0 bases from J, with 14 bases between. Looked up from germline, CDR1 is SEHNR and CDR2 is FQNEAQ (reference sequence). The CDR3 covers 15 residues. CDR3 loop: CASRGTTGTNYGYTF. CDR3 coding DNA: TGTGCCAGCAGGGGTACCACAGGGACTAACTATGGCTACACCTTC.

The sample holds a few counts of this clonotype. V usage is TRBV6-1 and J usage is TRBJ1-1, with 12 bases that match TRBD1. CDR1 and CDR2 from the germline V gene are MNHNS and SASEGT. The V segment lost 6 bases and the J segment 3 bases; nucleotides outside the gene matches: 8. This CDR3 is built from 16 residues. As DNA, the CDR3 is TGTGCCAGCAGCCGGCCGGGACAGGGGGCGGACACTGAAGCTTTCTTT. Translated: CASSRPGQGADTEAFF.

V is TRBV6-1 and J is TRBJ2-7, with 10 bases aligning to TRBD2. Trimming took 7 bases from V and 0 from J; bases not matched to a gene: 15. The V gene's germline CDR1 is MNHNS and CDR2 SASEGT. There are 18 residues in the CDR3. CDR3 amino acids: CASNSPGTSANRSYEQYF. The CDR3 coding sequence is TGTGCCAGCAACTCCCCGGGGACTAGCGCGAACCGCTCCTACGAGCAGTACTTC.

This chain connects TRBV30 to TRBJ1-4; D ambiguous. Trimming left V 1 base short and J 5 bases short, with 8 bases between. The CDR3 runs 13 residues. Germline V gives CDR1 GTSNPN, CDR2 SVGIG (reference sequence). For the CDR3, the DNA is TGTGCCTGGAGTGGAGGGTACAATGAAAAACTGTTTTTT. This encodes CAWSGGYNEKLFF. Combining the CDR3 with reference TRBV30 and TRBJ1-4 gives the whole variable domain SQTIHQWPATLVQPVGSPLSLECTVEGTSNPNLYWYRQAAGRGLQLLFYSVGIGQISSEVPQNLSASRPQDRQFILSSKKLLLSDSGFYLCAWSGGYNEKLFFGSGTQLSVL.

This clonotype was counted between two and nine times. The chain uses TRBV2 and TRBJ1-6; TRBD1 aligns across 7 bases. CDR1 SNHLY and CDR2 FYNNEI come from the germline V gene. V shed 7 bases and J 8 bases; nucleotides not matched to a gene: 8. The CDR3 sequence is 14 residues long. The CDR3 region has the DNA TGTGCCAGCAAAAAGGGACAGTCAGATTCACCCCTCCACTTT. Translated, it gives CASKKGQSDSPLHF.

The V and J genes are TRBV7-2 and TRBJ2-4, with 16 bases aligning to TRBD2. Losses at the gene ends were 8 bases for V and 8 bases for J; bases not matched to a gene: 9. Germline V gene lookup returns CDR1 SGHTA and CDR2 FQGNSA. The CDR3 consists of 16 residues. The CDR3 DNA reads as TGTGCCAGCGCGGGACTAGCGGGAGGGCCTGGGCACATTCAGTACTTC. Encoded protein: CASAGLAGGPGHIQYF.

This clonotype was observed at least ten times. Compared with germline, one end of the junction differs, possibly owing to a read error. The gene calls are TRBV2 and TRBJ1-2, with TRBD1 identical over 8 bases. Germline V gives CDR1 SNHLY, CDR2 FYNNEI. CDR3 length: 14 amino acids. The CDR3 bases are TGTGCCAGCAGCCTACGGACAGGGATCGGTGGCAACACCTTC. The encoded protein is CASSLRTGIGGNTF.

In this sample, this clonotype turned up a few times. The gene calls are TRBV6-5 and TRBJ1-2, with TRBD1 matching 9 bases. The CDR3 has 14 amino acids. Germline lookup yields CDR1 MNHEY and CDR2 SVGAGI. Losses at the gene ends were 2 bases for V and 7 bases for J; bases not matched to a gene: 5. The CDR3 nucleotides read TGTGCCAGCAGTTACAATGACAGGGGGTTTGGCTACACCTTC. Amino acid sequence: CASSYNDRGFGYTF.

This clonotype was seen ten or more times. The chain joins TRBV12-3 or TRBV12-4 to TRBJ1-4; tentative D call: TRBD1 (5 bases). Trimming shortened V by 7 bases and J by 10 bases, and 19 bases separated the two germline ends. The length of the CDR3 is 14 residues. The CDR3 here is CASTPRGSSGKLFF. The CDR3 DNA follows: TGTGCCAGCACTCCCCGGGGCAGCTCCGGAAAACTGTTTTTT.

This clonotype was seen at least ten times. The V gene is TRBV6-1, the J gene TRBJ2-7, with 7 bases identical to TRBD2. The CDR3 loop spans 13 amino acids. V shed 4 bases, J shed 4 bases, and the junction held 4 bases outside the gene matches. Germline lookup yields CDR1 MNHNS and CDR2 SASEGT. CDR3 loop: CASSVSGGYEQYF. In nucleotides, the CDR3 is TGTGCCAGCAGTGTTTCGGGGGGTTACGAGCAGTACTTC.

This clonotype was observed a handful of times. The chain joins TRBV6-1 to TRBJ1-1; 11 bases line up with TRBD1. The CDR3 contains 14 residues. J gave up 6 bases and V 6 bases, and 6 bases lay outside the gene matches. The germline gives CDR1 MNHNS, CDR2 SASEGT. Here the CDR3 DNA reads TGTGCCAGCAGGGGGGACAGGGGGTCGCCTGAAGCTTTCTTT. Protein sequence: CASRGDRGSPEAFF.

V is TRBV9 and J is TRBJ1-6; a possible D gene is TRBD1 (5 bases). The CDR3 covers 15 residues. The V and J ends lost 6 bases and 5 bases respectively, with 15 bases between them. Germline values: CDR1 SGDLS, CDR2 YYNGEE. The CDR3 DNA follows: TGTGCCAGCAACCCCCCGGGGACGGATAATTCACCCCTCCACTTT. Translated: CASNPPGTDNSPLHF.

The CDR3 DNA sequence: TGTGCCAGTAGTATGCAGGAGATGAACACTGAAGCTTTCTTT. This encodes CASSMQEMNTEAFF. The J gene is TRBJ1-1, the V gene TRBV19; D is ambiguous. The germline V and J ends were trimmed by 3 bases and 0 bases, with 8 bases remaining between them. Germline V lookup: CDR1 LNHDA, CDR2 SQIVND (reference sequence). The CDR3 is made up of 14 amino acids.

The chain has TRBV28 and TRBJ2-7; D not certain. This CDR3 region has 12 residues. The V end was cut by 4 bases, the J end by 6 bases, with 10 bases between. Germline V gene sequence: CDR1 MDHEN, CDR2 SYDVKM. The CDR3 DNA is TGTGCCAGCAGTTCTTGGAAGGCCGAGCAGTACTTC. Residues: CASSSWKAEQYF.

This clonotype appeared many times. The V gene is TRBV7-3, the J gene TRBJ2-7; D unclear. CDR3 length: 13 amino acids. Trimming left V 6 bases short and J 2 bases short, with 11 bases between. CDR1 and CDR2 from the germline V gene are SGHTA and FQGTGA. CDR3 sequence: CASSLGTTYEQYF. CDR3 coding DNA: TGTGCCAGCAGTTTGGGCACCACCTACGAGCAGTACTTC.

This clonotype was observed many times. The rearrangement links TRBV7-2 to TRBJ1-1, with 7 bases matching TRBD1. Germline V CDR1 and CDR2: SGHTA, FQGNSA. With V trimmed by 5 bases and J by 6 bases, 9 bases remained unmatched. This CDR3 is 14 amino acids long. The CDR3 region is CASSGQQGFSEAFF. CDR3 nucleotide sequence: TGTGCCAGCAGCGGACAACAGGGGTTCTCTGAAGCTTTCTTT.

The J gene is TRBJ2-7, the V gene TRBV20-1; 11 bases match TRBD1. The CDR3 is 14 amino acids. V trimming: 3 bases; J trimming: 3 bases; junction bases outside the gene matches: 4. The V gene's germline CDR1 is DFQATT and CDR2 SNEGSKA (reference sequence). The CDR3 region has the DNA TGCAGTGCTAGCCCAGGGACAGGGGGCTACGAGCAGTACTTC. It encodes CSASPGTGGYEQYF.

The chain uses TRBV6-1 and TRBJ2-2; D possibly corresponds to TRBD2 (7 bases). CDR1 and CDR2 (germline): MNHNS, SASEGT. This CDR3 region has 15 residues. V lost 5 bases, J lost 6 bases, and 16 bases lay in between. This chain's CDR3 is CASSQQGGAAGELFF. The CDR3 coding sequence is TGTGCCAGCAGTCAACAGGGAGGGGCGGCCGGGGAGCTGTTTTTT.

This clonotype was recorded at least ten times. This chain uses TRBV27 with TRBJ2-7; 10 nucleotides align to TRBD2. V shed 6 bases and J 5 bases; nucleotides not matched to a gene: 28. Per the germline V gene, CDR1 is MNHEY and CDR2 is SMNVEV (reference sequence). The CDR3 extends over 21 amino acids. In DNA form, the CDR3 reads TGTGCCAGCAGCTCTGTTCCCCCCGTGGTAGCGGGAGGTGAGGGGCGAGACGAGCAGTACTTC. Translating gives CASSSVPPVVAGGEGRDEQYF.